This TCR beta chain was documented in a study of control samples from healthy donors and cancer patients. Data came from immunoSEQ multiplex PCR; TCRdb stores just in-frame clones and leaves some out. The data contain 100,000 to 150,000 clones, around 90% of them singletons. Trimming took 2 bases from V and 4 from J; bases not matched to a gene: 10. This CDR3 region has 16 residues. The V gene's germline CDR1 is MNHEY and CDR2 SMNVEV (reference sequence). This clone was observed once. The sequencing sample was made of blood. The chain has TRBV27 and TRBJ1-2, with 7 bases lining up with TRBD1. The TCR comes from a man between 18 and 35 years old in good health. The CDR3 bases are TGTGCCAGCAGTTTAACCCGACAGGGAAGCCTCTATGGCTACACCTTC. It codes for CASSLTRQGSLYGYTF.